These 31 T cell receptor beta chains were sequenced from one sample in a study of blood T cell repertoires in COVID-19. The protocol was immunoSEQ multiplex PCR, while the TCRdb copy is restricted to in-frame clones and leaves out a portion. The data show more than 300,000 clones, 90% to 95% seen once. The sequencing sample was made of PBMCs or T cells enriched from blood (not recorded which). All receptors come from a woman younger than 45 who had been exposed to COVID-19.

This rearrangement joins TRBV11-2 to TRBJ2-5; D ambiguous. The CDR3 has 15 amino acids. The germline V gene has CDR1 SGHAT and CDR2 FQNNGV. Between the trimmed V and J ends, which lost 5 bases and 7 bases, there was a span of 20 bases. As DNA, the CDR3 is TGTGCCAGCAGCCATCCCCGACCTACGGCAGGGACCCAGTACTTC. Residues: CASSHPRPTAGTQYF.

This clone was counted a few times. This rearrangement joins TRBV12-3 or TRBV12-4 to TRBJ2-7, with D possibly TRBD1 on 5 matching bases. This CDR3 has 12 residues. Trimming removed 2 bases at V and 7 bases at J, with 9 bases between. CDR3 region: CASSLHQGEQYF. The CDR3 bases are TGTGCCAGCAGTTTACATCAGGGAGAGCAGTACTTC.

V and J are TRBV11-3 and TRBJ2-3; D is unresolved. Germline V gene sequence: CDR1 SGHNT, CDR2 YENEEA. This CDR3 region has 12 residues. Trimming removed 4 bases at V and 8 bases at J, with 10 bases between. In DNA form, the CDR3 reads TGTGCCAGCAGCTCCAACGGTCCTACGCAGTATTTT. This translates into CASSSNGPTQYF.

The rearrangement links TRBV4-1 to TRBJ1-2; 9 bases are shared with TRBD1. With V trimmed by 6 bases and J by 6 bases, 8 bases remained unmatched. CDR3 length: 14 amino acids. The germline gives CDR1 MGHRA, CDR2 YSYEKL. Here the CDR3 DNA reads TGCGCCAGCAGTCCTACAGGGGGCACCCATGGCTACACCTTC. This encodes CASSPTGGTHGYTF.

This clone was counted between two and nine times. The chain employs TRBV2 and TRBJ2-2; D ambiguous. The CDR3 covers 12 residues. Germline CDR1 reads SNHLY; CDR2 reads FYNNEI. Between the trimmed V and J ends, which lost 7 bases and 0 bases, there was a span of 3 bases. CDR3 bases: TGTGCCAGCACCGCGAACACCGGGGAGCTGTTTTTT. The encoded protein is CASTANTGELFF.

Only one count was recorded for this clone. The CDR3, as DNA: TGCGCCAGCAGAGGGGCCAGGACGTCCGATGAGCAGTTCTTC. Translated, it gives CASRGARTSDEQFF. V is TRBV5-1 and J is TRBJ2-1; perhaps TRBD1 as D (5 bases). Germline-derived CDR1 and CDR2 are SGHRS and YFSETQ. The CDR3 length is 14 residues. V lost 5 bases and J 8 bases, leaving 17 bases between the germline ends. The full variable domain, its missing parts supplied by reference TRBV5-1 and TRBJ2-1, is KAGVTQTPRYLIKTRGQQVTLSCSPISGHRSVSWYQQTPGQGLQFLFEYFSETQRNKGNFPGRFSGRQFSNSRSEMNVSTLELGDSALYLCASRGARTSDEQFFGPGTRLTVL.

The chain employs TRBV4-1 and TRBJ1-1, with D perhaps TRBD1 (6 bases). V lost 0 bases, J lost 5 bases, and 16 bases lay in between. From germline, CDR1 is MGHRA and CDR2 YSYEKL. The CDR3 has 16 residues. CDR3 sequence (DNA): TGCGCCAGCAGCCAAGAGGTGACAGGTAGAGGGACTGAAGCTTTCTTT. The encoded protein is CASSQEVTGRGTEAFF.

This chain links TRBV7-3 with TRBJ2-2; D may be TRBD2 (6 bases). This CDR3 is built from 13 residues. Germline V gives CDR1 SGHTA, CDR2 FQGTGA. V was cut by 3 bases and J by 7 bases, with 9 bases left in between. CDR3 loop: CASSFGSGGELFF. DNA for the CDR3: TGTGCCAGCAGCTTTGGTAGCGGCGGGGAGCTGTTTTTT.

This chain connects TRBV6-4 to TRBJ1-1; D not certain. Trimming took 7 bases from V and 10 from J, leaving 16 bases between them. This CDR3 spans 12 amino acids. Germline assignment: CDR1 MRHNA and CDR2 SNTAGT. CDR3 DNA sequence: TGTGCCAGCATTAAGTGCGAGGTAGGAGCTTTCTTT. Its protein is CASIKCEVGAFF.

The chain joins TRBV6-5 to TRBJ1-2, with D possibly being TRBD1 (5 bases). Deletions cut 6 bases from V and 3 bases from J, with 14 bases between. The CDR3 has 14 residues. The germline V gene encodes CDR1 MNHEY and CDR2 SVGAGI. As DNA, the CDR3 is TGTGCCAGCAGCCAGGACGGGGGGGACTATGGCTACACCTTC. The encoded protein is CASSQDGGDYGYTF.

The V and J genes are TRBV5-5 and TRBJ2-7; 11 bases are a match to TRBD2. With 5 bases clipped from V and 0 bases from J, the junction kept 1 base outside the gene matches. The CDR3 spans 14 residues. Germline loops: CDR1 SGHKS, CDR2 YYEKEE (reference sequence). CDR3 in DNA: TGTGCCAGCAGGGGACTAGCGGACTCCTACGAGCAGTACTTC. Its protein product is CASRGLADSYEQYF.

J is TRBJ2-1 and V is TRBV11-2; 7 nucleotides align to TRBD2. The CDR3 consists of 18 residues. The germline gives CDR1 SGHAT, CDR2 FQNNGV. V shed 3 bases, J shed 4 bases, and the junction held 15 bases outside the gene matches. The CDR3 loop is CASSLDLRGAGDYNEQFF. The DNA of the CDR3 is TGTGCCAGCAGCTTGGATCTCCGAGGGGCGGGGGATTACAATGAGCAGTTCTTC.

This chain links TRBV5-5 with TRBJ2-1; 12 bases map to TRBD2. The junction had 4 bases not matched to a gene; V was cut back by 4 bases and J by 8 bases. Germline CDR1 is SGHKS and CDR2 is YYEKEE (reference sequence). This CDR3 is built from 14 residues. In DNA form, the CDR3 reads TGTGCCAGCAGCCGGACTAGCGGGGCCTATGAGCAGTTCTTC. Amino acids: CASSRTSGAYEQFF.

This clone was observed a single time. This chain links TRBV10-3 with TRBJ1-5, with 9 nucleotides matching TRBD1. Per the germline V gene, CDR1 is ENHRY and CDR2 is SYGVKD. Unmatched junction bases numbered 7, after V lost 11 bases and J lost 5 bases. The CDR3 length is 13 residues. As DNA, the CDR3 is TGTGCCGCGGGACAGGGCGGCGATCAGCCCCAGCATTTT. Encoded protein: CAAGQGGDQPQHF.

This clone was counted a single time. This sequence joins TRBV2 and TRBJ1-1; 8 bases are shared with TRBD1. The trim removed 5 bases at V and 5 bases at J, leaving 10 bases unmatched. In germline, CDR1 is SNHLY, CDR2 FYNNEI. This CDR3 is built from 15 residues. CDR3 coding DNA: TGTGCCAGCAGTATCGACGGCAGGGGGCGAACTGAAGCTTTCTTT. The encoded protein is CASSIDGRGRTEAFF.

The J gene is TRBJ2-7, the V gene TRBV27; 9 bases fit TRBD1. Losses at the gene ends were 3 bases for V and 5 bases for J; bases not matched to a gene: 5. The germline CDR1 and CDR2 sequences are MNHEY and SMNVEV (reference sequence). This CDR3 contains 14 residues. CDR3 residues: CASSFHRGHDEQYF. CDR3 nucleotides: TGTGCCAGCAGTTTTCACAGGGGGCACGACGAGCAGTACTTC.

The chain has TRBV5-5 and TRBJ2-7; 9 nucleotides agree with TRBD1. V was clipped by 4 bases and J by 11 bases; unmatched bases: 13. This CDR3 is 14 amino acids long. The V gene's germline CDR1 is SGHKS and CDR2 YYEKEE (reference sequence). CDR3 sequence (DNA): TGTGCCAGCAGCCTACAGGGGGCGCAGGGTCTGAAGTACTTC. Amino acids: CASSLQGAQGLKYF.

The chain has TRBV6-5 and TRBJ1-2; 9 bases line up with TRBD1. The ends lost 5 bases at V and 8 bases at J; junction bases unmatched: 9. This CDR3 is 14 amino acids long. Germline V gives CDR1 MNHEY, CDR2 SVGAGI. CDR3 in DNA: TGTGCCAGCAGTCTCGGGACAGGGACGGAAGGCTACACCTTC. This encodes CASSLGTGTEGYTF.

The J gene is TRBJ2-3, the V gene TRBV5-1, with 8 bases fitting TRBD2. Trimming cost V 4 bases and J 2 bases; bases outside gene matches: 9. Germline lookup yields CDR1 SGHRS and CDR2 YFSETQ. The CDR3 runs 16 residues. CDR3 in amino acids: CASSPRSGGVTDTQYF. The CDR3 DNA sequence: TGCGCCAGCAGCCCCAGGAGCGGGGGAGTCACAGATACGCAGTATTTT.

V is TRBV11-2 and J is TRBJ2-2; the D gene is possibly TRBD1 (5 bases). Germline CDR1 is SGHAT and CDR2 is FQNNGV. The ends were cut back, 5 bases at V and 4 bases at J, with 17 bases in the middle. The CDR3 has 16 amino acids. The CDR3 DNA sequence: TGTGCCAGCAGCAGAGGACCTAGGGGATCCACCGGGGAGCTGTTTTTT. It is translated as CASSRGPRGSTGELFF.

This clone was recorded a few times. This chain links TRBV4-2 with TRBJ1-3; TRBD1 is a possible D gene (6 bases). Trimming pared 4 bases from V and 0 bases from J, leaving 7 bases between. This CDR3 is 14 amino acids long. CDR1 is LGHNA, CDR2 YNFKEQ, per germline. CDR3 sequence (DNA): TGTGCCAGCAGCCCGGACAGCTCTGGAAACACCATATATTTT. The encoded protein is CASSPDSSGNTIYF.

The chain has TRBV27 and TRBJ1-6, with D possibly being TRBD1 (5 bases). The V gene lost 2 bases and the J gene lost 7 bases, with 9 bases spanning the gap. This CDR3 region has 14 residues. Germline CDR1 reads MNHEY; CDR2 reads SMNVEV (reference sequence). CDR3 nucleotide sequence: TGTGCCAGCAGTTTAGACAGCGTCAATTCACCCCTCCACTTT. This codes for CASSLDSVNSPLHF.

The CDR3 nucleotides are TGTGCCAGCAGTTACCCTATCTCCTCCAGGGGCACTGAAGCTTTCTTT. It is translated as CASSYPISSRGTEAFF. This chain joins TRBV6-6 and TRBJ1-1; D might be TRBD1 (6 bases). V lost 2 bases and J lost 4, with 17 bases in between. This CDR3 region has 16 residues. In germline, CDR1 is MNHNY, CDR2 SVGAGI (reference sequence).

The rearrangement links TRBV2 to TRBJ1-3; perhaps TRBD1 as D (5 bases). V was cut by 4 bases and J by 2 bases, with 9 bases left in between. Germline V gene data show CDR1 as SNHLY and CDR2 as FYNNEI. The CDR3 length is 14 residues. This chain's CDR3 is CASSAQATGNTIYF. The CDR3 nucleotides read TGTGCCAGCAGTGCACAGGCCACTGGAAACACCATATATTTT.

This rearrangement joins TRBV9 to TRBJ2-2; weak D call: TRBD1 (5 bases). V was pared by 4 bases and J by 0 bases, with 13 bases between. The V gene's germline CDR1 is SGDLS and CDR2 YYNGEE. This CDR3 is built from 16 residues. As DNA, the CDR3 is TGTGCCAGCAGCCTAACCGACAGTGCGAACACCGGGGAGCTGTTTTTT. It yields the protein CASSLTDSANTGELFF.

This chain connects TRBV27 to TRBJ1-2, with 7 bases matching TRBD1. Trimming took 5 bases from V and 3 from J; bases not matched to a gene: 9. Germline CDR1 reads MNHEY; CDR2 reads SMNVEV (reference sequence). The CDR3 sequence is 15 residues long. CDR3 bases: TGTGCCAGCAGTGACGACAGGGACACTCACTATGGCTACACCTTC. Its translation is CASSDDRDTHYGYTF.

V gene TRBV7-9 combines with J gene TRBJ2-7, with unresolved D. This CDR3 contains 13 residues. Germline assignment: CDR1 SEHNR and CDR2 FQNEAQ (reference sequence). V was shortened by 5 bases and J by 6 bases, with 14 bases between the two germline ends. The CDR3 sequence is CASSPVAGIEQYF. The CDR3, as DNA: TGTGCCAGCAGCCCCGTGGCAGGAATCGAGCAGTACTTC.

The CDR3 here is CASRDYRGLDTQYF. For the CDR3, the DNA is TGTGCCAGCAGGGATTACAGGGGGCTGGATACGCAGTATTTT. The genes are TRBV6-5 and TRBJ2-3, with TRBD1 matching over 9 bases. The junction had 7 bases not matched to a gene; V was cut back by 6 bases and J by 6 bases. CDR3 size: 14 residues. CDR1 is MNHEY and CDR2 is SVGAGI in the germline V gene.

This clone appeared once. This sequence joins TRBV27 and TRBJ1-2; 12 nucleotides align to TRBD1. Germline V gene sequence: CDR1 MNHEY, CDR2 SMNVEV (reference sequence). This CDR3 is built from 17 residues. J gave up 4 bases and V 6 bases, and 12 bases lay outside the gene matches. DNA for the CDR3: TGTGCCAGCAGGAGAACTTTGGGACAGGGGGCTGGCTATGGCTACACCTTC. Protein: CASRRTLGQGAGYGYTF.

The chain links TRBV6-2 or TRBV6-3 to TRBJ2-2, with TRBD2 as a possible D gene (5 bases). V was cut by 0 bases and J by 6 bases, with 14 bases left in between. This CDR3 region has 16 residues. Germline CDR1 is MNHEY and CDR2 is SVGEGT. Here the CDR3 DNA reads TGTGCCAGCAGTTACTCGACCACAGCGGTCGCCGGGGAGCTGTTTTTT. This sequence encodes CASSYSTTAVAGELFF.

The V and J genes are TRBV2 and TRBJ2-1; TRBD1 might be the D (8 bases). Germline CDR1 reads SNHLY; CDR2 reads FYNNEI. The V gene lost 2 bases and the J gene lost 7 bases, with 15 bases spanning the gap. The CDR3 runs to 15 residues. The CDR3 reads CASSENRGGGNEQFF. CDR3 bases: TGTGCCAGCAGTGAAAACAGGGGGGGAGGGAATGAGCAGTTCTTC.